This record concerns one TCR beta chain sequence. What it binds is not known. The PCR contained 60 Vbeta and 13 Jbeta primers. Measured with immunoSEQ multiplex PCR; TCRdb has only the in-frame clones, and not every one. The sample holds about 210,000 clones; about 83% are singletons and the top ten take 10%. The entry originates in a study of cytomegalovirus exposure and HLA in healthy donors. At the level of the study: Samples from HLA-typed donors yielded some 85 million unique TCRs in an early data release.

Study-wide results and caveats: For most TCR sequences rarity was the rule, although some public TCRs occurred in many donors. Among TCR beta chains, those listed as cytomegalovirus-associated numbered around 180.

Trimming pared 3 bases from V and 0 bases from J, leaving 9 bases between. Germline V gives CDR1 SGHTA, CDR2 FQGNSA. CDR3 size: 15 residues. Sequenced: PBMCs. This receptor was obtained from a woman aged 50 to 60 in good health and CMV-seropositive. This chain links TRBV7-2 with TRBJ1-3; D perhaps matches TRBD1 (5 bases). CDR3 bases: TGTGCCAGCAGCTTTGGGGCCAGCTCTGGAAACACCATATATTTT. This encodes CASSFGASSGNTIYF.